This T cell receptor (beta chain) was captured by sequencing in a study of CXCR3-negative and CXCR3-positive naive CD8 T cells (dated by TCRdb to the late 2010s). A note on the overall study: In total, 130 million to 150 million TRB reads were obtained, or roughly 1.5 +/- 0.3 million reads per library. Diversity and physicochemical repertoire analyses were performed on some 10 donors pooled from two independent experiments. For the TRBV-TRBJ cluster analysis, the naive subsets came from 5 donors, while the memory cells came from 3 donors. The research as a whole found: Because surface CD5, which is linked to self-reactivity in mice, was comparable between the naive subsets, TCR interaction strength was also inferred from the physicochemical properties of TRB CDR3s. Repertoire diversity was comparably high in both naive subsets but much lower in memory CD8+ T cells. Similar TRBV-TRBJ usage was shown by naive CXCR3-negative and CXCR3-positive cells from the same donor, whereas distinct patterns were shown by memory cells. Compared with CXCR3-negative naive cells, CXCR3-positive naive cells had TRB CDR3s with higher hydrophobicity (lower Kidera factor 4), lower energy, and higher strength and volume indices. Because CXCR3 expression was partially decreased after cryopreservation, freshly isolated PBMCs were used for most assays.

Measured from the cysteine to the phenylalanine, the CDR3 is 13 residues long. A DNA sequence was not provided. CDR1 and CDR2 are drawn from the germline V gene: MNHEY, SVGEGT. For every CD8+ T cell subset, over 250,000 cells were flow-sorted straight into RLT lysis buffer, and each subset was sorted in triplicate. To exclude memory contaminants, naive CD8+ T cells were stringently defined as CD45RO-CCR7+CD27+CD95-. Standard density gradient centrifugation was used to isolate peripheral blood mononuclear cells from buffy coats. A FACSAria III was used to flow-sort naive CXCR3-negative and CXCR3-positive CD8+ T cells. Total RNA was extracted from sorted cells with an RNeasy Mini Kit. Concerning this clonotype: Its specific antigen is unknown.

Sequencing was performed on a NextSeq 550. The Human TCR Profiling Kit (MiLaboratory) was used to prepare UMI-labeled 5' RACE TRB cDNA libraries. The full amount of extracted RNA was used for cDNA synthesis, and the full amount of resulting cDNA was used for PCR amplification. The libraries were made side by side, with each library going through the same number of PCR cycles. In the authors' own workflow: With a requirement of at least two reads per UMI, MIGEC and MiXCR extracted about 50,000 +/- 10,000 unique UMI-labeled TRB cDNA molecules per library. On average, roughly 40,000 +/- 10,000 functional in-frame TRB CDR3 nucleotide clonotypes lacking stop codons were found per library. After each sample was downsampled to 5000 UMI-labeled TRB molecules, VDJtools was used to calculate diversity metrics such as normalized Shannon-Wiener and Chao1. Clonotype-size-weighted physicochemical properties of the central five CDR3 residues (interaction energy, strength, volume and Kidera factor 4) were computed in VDJtools. The reads went through TCRdb reprocessing, and each CDR3 protein sequence gets one entry with no DNA. It is TCRdb's table, rather than the study itself, that gives the V and J calls and clone size. This sample's records show under 110,000 distinct CDR3 sequences. Approximately 0.38% of the sample rests with the top ten.

This clonotype was obtained from a human donor in good health. Some clones in this sample may be carry-over from other donors' samples. The source material was naive CXCR3+ CD8+ T cells from blood. This specimen's cell subset or site label, per the study, means: CD45RO-CCR7+CD27+CD95- naive CD8+ T cells expressing CXCR3 (TNR3+). Recombination linked TRBV6-2 or TRBV6-3 to TRBJ1-1; TCRdb calls TRBD1, which cannot be checked without DNA. CDR3 region: CASSVTGGTEAFF.